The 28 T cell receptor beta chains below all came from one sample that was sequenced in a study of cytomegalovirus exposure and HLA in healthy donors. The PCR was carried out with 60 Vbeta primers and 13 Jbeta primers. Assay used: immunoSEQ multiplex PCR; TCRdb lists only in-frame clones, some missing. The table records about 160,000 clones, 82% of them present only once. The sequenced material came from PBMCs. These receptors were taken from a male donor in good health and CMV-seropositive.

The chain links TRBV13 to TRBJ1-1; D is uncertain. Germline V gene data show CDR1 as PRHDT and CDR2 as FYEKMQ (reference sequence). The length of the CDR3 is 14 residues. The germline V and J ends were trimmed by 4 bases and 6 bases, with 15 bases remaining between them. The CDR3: CASSYRETGSEAFF. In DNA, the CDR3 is TGTGCCAGCAGCTACCGGGAAACGGGTTCTGAAGCTTTCTTT.

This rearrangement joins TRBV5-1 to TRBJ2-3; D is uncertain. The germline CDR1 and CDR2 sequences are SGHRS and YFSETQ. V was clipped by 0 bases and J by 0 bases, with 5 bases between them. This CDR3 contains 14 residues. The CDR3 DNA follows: TGCGCCAGCAGCTTGGCAGTTAGCACAGATACGCAGTATTTT. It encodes CASSLAVSTDTQYF.

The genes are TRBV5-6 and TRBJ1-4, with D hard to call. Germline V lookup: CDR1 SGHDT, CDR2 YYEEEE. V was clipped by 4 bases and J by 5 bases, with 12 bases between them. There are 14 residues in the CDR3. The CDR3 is CASSHKWANEKLFF. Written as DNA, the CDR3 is TGTGCCAGCAGCCACAAGTGGGCAAATGAAAAACTGTTTTTT.

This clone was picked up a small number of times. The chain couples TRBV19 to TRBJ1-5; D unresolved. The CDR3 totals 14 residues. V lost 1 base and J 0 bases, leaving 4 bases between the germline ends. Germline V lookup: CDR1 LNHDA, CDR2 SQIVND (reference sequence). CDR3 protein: CASSIVSSNQPQHF. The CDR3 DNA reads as TGTGCCAGTAGTATAGTTAGTAGCAATCAGCCCCAGCATTTT.

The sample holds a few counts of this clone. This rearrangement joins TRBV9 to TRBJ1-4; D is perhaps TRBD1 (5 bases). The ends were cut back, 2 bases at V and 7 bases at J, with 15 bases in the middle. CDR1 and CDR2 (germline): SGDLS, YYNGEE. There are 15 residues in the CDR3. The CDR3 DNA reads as TGTGCCAGCAGCGTTGGAGCGGGGCGGATTGAAAAACTGTTTTTT. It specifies CASSVGAGRIEKLFF.

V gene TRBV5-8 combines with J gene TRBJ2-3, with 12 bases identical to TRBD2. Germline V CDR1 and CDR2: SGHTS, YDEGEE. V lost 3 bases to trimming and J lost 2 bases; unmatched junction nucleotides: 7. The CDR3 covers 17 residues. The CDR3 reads CASSSPWTSGVTDTQYF. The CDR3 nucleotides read TGTGCCAGCAGCTCCCCCTGGACTAGCGGGGTCACAGATACGCAGTATTTT.

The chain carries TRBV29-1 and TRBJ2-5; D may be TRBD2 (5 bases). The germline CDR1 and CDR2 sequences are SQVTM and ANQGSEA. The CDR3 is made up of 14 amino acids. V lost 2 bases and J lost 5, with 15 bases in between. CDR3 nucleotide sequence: TGCAGCGTTGAAAATATGGGTAGAGGGGAGACCCAGTACTTC. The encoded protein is CSVENMGRGETQYF.

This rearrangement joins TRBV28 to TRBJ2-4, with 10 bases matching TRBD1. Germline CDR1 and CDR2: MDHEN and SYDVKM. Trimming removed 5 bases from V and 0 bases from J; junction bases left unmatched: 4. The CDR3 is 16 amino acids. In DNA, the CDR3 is TGTGCCAGCAGTGACAGGGGGCGCGGAGCCAAAAACATTCAGTACTTC. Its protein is CASSDRGRGAKNIQYF.

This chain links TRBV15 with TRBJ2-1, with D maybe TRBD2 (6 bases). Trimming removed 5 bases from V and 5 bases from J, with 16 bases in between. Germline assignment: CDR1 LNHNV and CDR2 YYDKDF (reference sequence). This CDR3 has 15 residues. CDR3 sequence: CATSVTGGSHNEQFF. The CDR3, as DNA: TGTGCCACCAGCGTTACCGGGGGATCACACAATGAGCAGTTCTTC.

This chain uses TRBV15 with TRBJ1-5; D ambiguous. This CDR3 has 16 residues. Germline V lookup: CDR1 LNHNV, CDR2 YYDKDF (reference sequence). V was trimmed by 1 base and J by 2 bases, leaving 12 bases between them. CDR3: CATSRGEAAGNQPQHF. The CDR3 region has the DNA TGTGCCACCAGCAGAGGGGAGGCAGCTGGCAATCAGCCCCAGCATTTT.

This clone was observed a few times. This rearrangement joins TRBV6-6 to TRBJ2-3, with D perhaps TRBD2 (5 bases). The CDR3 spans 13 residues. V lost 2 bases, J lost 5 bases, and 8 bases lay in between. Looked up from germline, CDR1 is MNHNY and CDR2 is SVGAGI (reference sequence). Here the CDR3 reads CASSYEGGDTQYF. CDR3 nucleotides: TGTGCCAGCAGTTACGAGGGTGGAGATACGCAGTATTTT.

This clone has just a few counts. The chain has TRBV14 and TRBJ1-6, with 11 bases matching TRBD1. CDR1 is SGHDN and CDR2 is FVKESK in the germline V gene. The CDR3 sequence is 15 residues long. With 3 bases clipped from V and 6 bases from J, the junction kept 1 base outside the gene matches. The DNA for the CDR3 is TGTGCCAGCAGCCAGGGACAGGGGGTTAATTCACCCCTCCACTTT. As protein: CASSQGQGVNSPLHF.

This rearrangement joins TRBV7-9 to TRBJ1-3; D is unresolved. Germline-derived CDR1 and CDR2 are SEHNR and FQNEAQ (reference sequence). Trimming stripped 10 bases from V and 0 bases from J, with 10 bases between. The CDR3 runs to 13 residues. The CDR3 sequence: CATGGVSGNTIYF. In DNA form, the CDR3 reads TGTGCCACCGGCGGGGTCTCTGGAAACACCATATATTTT.

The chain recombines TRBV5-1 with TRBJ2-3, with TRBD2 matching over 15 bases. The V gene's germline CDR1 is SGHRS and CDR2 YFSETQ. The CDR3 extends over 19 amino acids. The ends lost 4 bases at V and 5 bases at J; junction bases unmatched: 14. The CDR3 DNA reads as TGCGCCAGCAGCCTAGGTCCCGGGACTAGCGGGAGGAAGGGAGATACGCAGTATTTT. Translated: CASSLGPGTSGRKGDTQYF.

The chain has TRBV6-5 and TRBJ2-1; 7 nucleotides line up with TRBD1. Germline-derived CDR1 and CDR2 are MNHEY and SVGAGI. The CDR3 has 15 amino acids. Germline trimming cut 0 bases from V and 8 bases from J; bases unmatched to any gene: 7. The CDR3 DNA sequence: TGTGCCAGCAGTTACTCGCGCGAGGGGGCGTATGAGCAGTTCTTC. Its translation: CASSYSREGAYEQFF.

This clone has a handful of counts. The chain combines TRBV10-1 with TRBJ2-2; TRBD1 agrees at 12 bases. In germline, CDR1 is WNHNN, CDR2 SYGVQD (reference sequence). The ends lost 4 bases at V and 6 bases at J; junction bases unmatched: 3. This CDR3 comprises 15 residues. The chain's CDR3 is CASSAGTGGPGELFF. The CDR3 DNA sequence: TGCGCCAGCAGTGCTGGGACAGGGGGCCCCGGGGAGCTGTTTTTT.

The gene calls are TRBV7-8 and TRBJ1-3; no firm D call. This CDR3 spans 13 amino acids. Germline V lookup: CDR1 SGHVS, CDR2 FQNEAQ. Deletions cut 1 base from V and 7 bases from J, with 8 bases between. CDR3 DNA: TGTGCCAGCAGCTTAGGGGCCGCGAACACCATATATTTT. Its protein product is CASSLGAANTIYF.

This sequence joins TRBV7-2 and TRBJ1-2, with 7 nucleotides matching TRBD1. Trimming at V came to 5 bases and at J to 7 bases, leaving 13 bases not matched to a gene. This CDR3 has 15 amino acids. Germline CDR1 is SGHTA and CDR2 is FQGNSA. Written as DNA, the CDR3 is TGTGCCAGCAGCACGGGACAGCCGGCGAGGGGTGGCTACACCTTC. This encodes CASSTGQPARGGYTF.

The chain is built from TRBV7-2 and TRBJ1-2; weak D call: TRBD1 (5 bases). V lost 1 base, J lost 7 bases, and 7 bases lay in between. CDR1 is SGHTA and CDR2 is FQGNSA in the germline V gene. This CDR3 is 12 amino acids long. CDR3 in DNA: TGTGCCAGCAGCTTAGTGGGGGGTGGCTACACCTTC. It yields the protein CASSLVGGGYTF.

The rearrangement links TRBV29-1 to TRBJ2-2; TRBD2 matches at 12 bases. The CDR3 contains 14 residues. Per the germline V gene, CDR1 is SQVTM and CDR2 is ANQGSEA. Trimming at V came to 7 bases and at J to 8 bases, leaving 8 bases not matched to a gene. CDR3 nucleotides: TGCAGCGCGCGACTAGCGGGGGCACGAGGGGAGCTGTTTTTT. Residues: CSARLAGARGELFF.

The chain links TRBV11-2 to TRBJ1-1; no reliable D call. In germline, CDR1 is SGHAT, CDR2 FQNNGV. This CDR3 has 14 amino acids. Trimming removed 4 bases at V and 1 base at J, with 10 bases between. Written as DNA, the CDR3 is TGTGCCAGCAGCTCTATAAGTAAGAACACTGAAGCTTTCTTT. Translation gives CASSSISKNTEAFF.

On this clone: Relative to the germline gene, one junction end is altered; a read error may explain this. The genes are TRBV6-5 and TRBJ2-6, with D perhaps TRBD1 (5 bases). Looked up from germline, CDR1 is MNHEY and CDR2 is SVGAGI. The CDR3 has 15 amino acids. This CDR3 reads CASSLTRSGANGLTF. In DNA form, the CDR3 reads TGTGCCAGCAGTCTAACTCGGTCTGGGGCCAACGGCCTGACTTTC.

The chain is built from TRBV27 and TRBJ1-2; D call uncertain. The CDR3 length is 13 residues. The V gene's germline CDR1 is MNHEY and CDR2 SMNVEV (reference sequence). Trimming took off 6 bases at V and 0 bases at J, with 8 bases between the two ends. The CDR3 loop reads CASSAASNYGYTF. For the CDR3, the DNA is TGTGCCAGCAGCGCGGCTTCTAACTATGGCTACACCTTC.

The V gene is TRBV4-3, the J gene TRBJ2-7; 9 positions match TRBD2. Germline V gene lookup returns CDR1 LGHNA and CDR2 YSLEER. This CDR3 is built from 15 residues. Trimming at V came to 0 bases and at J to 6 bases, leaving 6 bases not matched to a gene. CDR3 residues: CASSQDSGGPAEQYF. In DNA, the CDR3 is TGCGCCAGCAGCCAAGATAGCGGGGGCCCCGCCGAGCAGTACTTC.

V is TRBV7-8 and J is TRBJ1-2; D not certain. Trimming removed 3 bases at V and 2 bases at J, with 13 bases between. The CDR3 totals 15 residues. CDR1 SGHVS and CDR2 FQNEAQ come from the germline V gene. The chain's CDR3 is CASSFARVVNYGYTF. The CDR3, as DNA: TGTGCCAGCAGCTTTGCCCGGGTAGTAAACTATGGCTACACCTTC.

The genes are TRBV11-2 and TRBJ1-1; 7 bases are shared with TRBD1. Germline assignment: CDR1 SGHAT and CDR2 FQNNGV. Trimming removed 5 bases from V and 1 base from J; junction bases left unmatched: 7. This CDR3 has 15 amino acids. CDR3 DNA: TGTGCCAGCAGCCCAACGACAGGGTCGAACACTGAAGCTTTCTTT. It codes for CASSPTTGSNTEAFF.

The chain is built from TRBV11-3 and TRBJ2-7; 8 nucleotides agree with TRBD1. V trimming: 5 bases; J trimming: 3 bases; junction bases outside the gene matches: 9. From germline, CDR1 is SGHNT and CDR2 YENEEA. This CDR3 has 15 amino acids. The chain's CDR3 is CASSHGTGDHYEQYF. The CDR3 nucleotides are TGTGCCAGCAGCCATGGGACAGGCGATCACTACGAGCAGTACTTC.

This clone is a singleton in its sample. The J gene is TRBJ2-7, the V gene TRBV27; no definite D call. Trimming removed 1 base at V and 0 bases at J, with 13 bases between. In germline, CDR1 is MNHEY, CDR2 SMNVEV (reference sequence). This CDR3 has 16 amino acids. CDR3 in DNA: TGTGCCAGCAGTTTATTGGGCAGATCGAGCTCCTACGAGCAGTACTTC. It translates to CASSLLGRSSSYEQYF.